This is a list of T cell receptor beta chains from one sample in a study of CD8+ T cells in alopecia areata. Produced via immunoSEQ multiplex PCR; TCRdb's table is partial and in-frame only. The sample holds about 180,000 clones, around 58% seen once. The source was CD4+ T cells sorted from blood, collected between weeks 55 and 65, from a patient treated with tofacitinib. Every receptor here comes from a human donor with alopecia areata. Each CDR3 is given with its conserved first and last residue. The D gene is left open where the match is weak. Some rows have no size entry. The others give once, few or many, or a class for an expanded clone.

v_gene	abundance	j_gene	d_gene	CDR3aa	CDR3nt
TRBV29-1	-	TRBJ2-1	TRBD2	CSVGGLAGPNNEQFF	TGCAGCGTTGGGGGACTAGCGGGGCCCAACAATGAGCAGTTCTTC
TRBV25-1	-	TRBJ1-5	-	CASNGSGGQPQHF	TGTGCCAGCAACGGGTCTGGTGGCCAGCCCCAGCATTTT
TRBV30	-	TRBJ1-6	TRBD1	CAWSGTGNSPLHF	TGTGCCTGGAGCGGGACAGGCAATTCACCCCTCCACTTT
TRBV23-1	-	TRBJ2-7	-	CASSQSGPYEQYF	TGCGCCAGCAGTCAATCTGGCCCCTACGAGCAGTACTTC
TRBV29-1	few	TRBJ2-3	-	CSARRWGSTDTQYF	TGCAGCGCCCGAAGGTGGGGGAGCACAGATACGCAGTATTTT
TRBV4-1	-	TRBJ2-7	TRBD2	CASSQELTRGGRTYEQYF	TGCGCCAGCAGCCAAGAGCTGACGCGGGGGGGTAGGACCTACGAGCAGTACTTC
TRBV18	-	TRBJ2-5	-	CASSPKQETQYF	TGTGCCAGCTCACCAAAACAAGAGACCCAGTACTTC
TRBV7-8	few	TRBJ2-5	-	CASSWGVETQYF	TGTGCCAGCAGCTGGGGAGTAGAGACCCAGTACTTC
TRBV30	-	TRBJ1-6	-	CAWRVNNSPLHF	TGTGCCTGGAGAGTTAATAATTCACCCCTCCACTTT
TRBV4-2	-	TRBJ2-1	TRBD2	CASSQRRGDGNEQFF	TGTGCCAGCAGCCAAAGACGGGGGGATGGTAATGAGCAGTTCTTC
TRBV29-1	few	TRBJ2-7	-	CSVRLNREKEYF	TGCAGCGTCCGCCTAAACAGGGAGAAGGAGTACTTC
TRBV29-1	-	TRBJ1-4	-	CSVDWGEKLFF	TGCAGCGTTGATTGGGGGGAAAAACTGTTTTTT
TRBV7-2	-	TRBJ2-5	-	CASSFAGTKQETQYF	TGTGCCAGCAGCTTCGCCGGGACAAAACAAGAGACCCAGTACTTC
TRBV4-2	few	TRBJ2-7	-	CASSQVGQGIDTSYEQYF	TGTGCCAGCAGCCAAGTGGGGCAGGGGATTGACACATCCTACGAGCAGTACTTC
TRBV29-1	-	TRBJ1-1	-	CSVQTVSSAFF	TGCAGCGTTCAGACAGTGAGTTCAGCTTTCTTT
TRBV30	-	TRBJ1-5	-	CAWSVLGDSNQPQHF	TGTGCCTGGAGTGTACTGGGAGATAGCAATCAGCCCCAGCATTTT
TRBV29-1	-	TRBJ1-1	TRBD1	CSVEDRQGALNTEAFF	TGCAGCGTTGAAGATCGGCAGGGGGCTCTGAACACTGAAGCTTTCTTT
TRBV30	-	TRBJ2-1	TRBD2	CAWIRGGATKQFF	TGTGCCTGGATCCGCGGGGGGGCAACAAAGCAGTTCTTC
TRBV7-2	-	TRBJ2-7	-	CASSPRGNYYEQYF	TGTGCCAGCAGCCCCCGCGGTAACTACTACGAGCAGTACTTC
TRBV2	-	TRBJ1-6	TRBD1	CASITGVRNSPLHF	TGTGCCAGCATTACAGGGGTCCGGAATTCACCCCTCCACTTT
TRBV11-2	-	TRBJ2-3	-	CASSILGDRTDTQYF	TGTGCCAGCAGCATCCTAGGGGATCGCACAGATACGCAGTATTTT
TRBV29-1	-	TRBJ2-3	-	CSVDAGPTDTQYF	TGCAGCGTTGACGCGGGGCCCACAGATACGCAGTATTTT
TRBV6-5	few	TRBJ2-3	TRBD1	CASSSGTGWGDTQYF	TGTGCCAGCAGCTCCGGGACAGGGTGGGGAGATACGCAGTATTTT
TRBV7-9	-	TRBJ1-1	-	CASSLVSEAFF	TGTGCCAGCAGCTTAGTGTCTGAAGCTTTCTTT
TRBV15	-	TRBJ1-5	-	CATSIHRVDQPQHF	TGTGCCACCAGCATACACAGGGTCGATCAGCCCCAGCATTTT
TRBV15	-	TRBJ1-5	-	CATSSGFGRDNQPQHF	TGTGCCACCAGCAGCGGCTTTGGGAGGGACAATCAGCCCCAGCATTTT
TRBV6-5	-	TRBJ1-2	-	CASSYSKVGDYGYTF	TGTGCCAGCAGTTACTCGAAAGTGGGTGACTATGGCTACACCTTC
TRBV30	-	TRBJ1-3	-	CAWSLQGYSGNTIYF	TGTGCCTGGAGCTTACAGGGCTACTCTGGAAACACCATATATTTT
TRBV5-6	-	TRBJ1-1	-	CASSFGTMNTEAFF	TGTGCCAGCAGCTTTGGCACTATGAACACTGAAGCTTTCTTT
TRBV2	-	TRBJ1-1	-	CASSEPGLAMNTEAFF	TGTGCCAGCAGTGAACCTGGGTTAGCCATGAACACTGAAGCTTTCTTT
TRBV29-1	few	TRBJ2-7	-	CSVNSQSYEQYF	TGCAGCGTAAACAGTCAATCCTACGAGCAGTACTTC
TRBV6-5	few	TRBJ2-5	TRBD1	CASRERTGGRETQYF	TGTGCCAGCAGGGAAAGGACAGGGGGCCGAGAGACCCAGTACTTC
TRBV6-5	-	TRBJ2-2	-	CASNWEFANTGELFF	TGTGCCAGCAACTGGGAGTTCGCGAACACCGGGGAGCTGTTTTTT
TRBV7-8	-	TRBJ1-2	-	CASSLSSFGDGYTF	TGTGCCAGCAGCTTAAGTTCCTTTGGGGATGGCTACACCTTC
TRBV6-6	few	TRBJ2-1	-	CASREGYNEQFF	TGTGCCAGCAGGGAAGGGTACAACGAGCAGTTCTTC
TRBV7-9	-	TRBJ2-7	TRBD2	CSAGESYEQYF	TGCTCGGCGGGGGAATCCTACGAGCAGTACTTC
TRBV6-6	-	TRBJ2-7	-	CASSYSPEQNYYEQYF	TGTGCCAGCAGTTACTCCCCAGAACAAAATTACTACGAGCAGTACTTC
TRBV30	-	TRBJ2-1	-	CAWSQGRRYNEQFF	TGTGCCTGGAGTCAAGGGCGCCGTTACAATGAGCAGTTCTTC
TRBV7-8	-	TRBJ1-1	-	CASSFLGLDTEAFF	TGTGCCAGCAGCTTTTTGGGGCTGGACACTGAAGCTTTCTTT